This TCR beta chain is from a study of blood T cells in healthy people across ages. The V gene end was trimmed by 2 bases and the J gene end by 4 bases; junction bases not matched to a gene: 3. This CDR3 region has 14 residues. Germline CDR1 reads ENHRY; CDR2 reads SYGVKD. Each individual donor underwent a draw of ten milliliters of peripheral blood. As to this clonotype: Its antigen is unknown.

Whole-study results and caveats: Researchers judged that diversity estimates from one million T cells fell short of true values.

PCR was performed a second time for roughly 6 to 12 cycles using a sample-barcoded 5' primer and a J-beta primer mix. Each cDNA molecule, via a template-switch adaptor with 12 random nucleotides, was tagged. TCRdb fed the 5' RACE reads into MiXCR, producing one record per CDR3 protein. This sample has about 640,000 distinct CDR3 sequences, with roughly 41% found just once. Sequenced material: blood. The V call is TRBV10-3, the J call TRBJ1-2; 8 nucleotides agree with TRBD1. The source is a man older than 75 in good health. CDR3 nucleotide sequence: TGTGCCATCAGTGAGGGACAGGGTCCCTATGGCTACACCTTC. Amino acid sequence: CAISEGQGPYGYTF.